One T cell receptor (beta chain) is described in this entry. This CDR3 region has 16 residues. J was trimmed by 2 bases and V by 1 base; bases with no gene match: 9. Germline V gene lookup returns CDR1 SGDLS and CDR2 YYNGEE. This sample stems from a study of monozygotic twins with cystic fibrosis. Here immunoSEQ multiplex PCR was the method, and the copy in TCRdb shows in-frame clones only, minus some. The table includes about 30,000 clones, around four fifths detected once. This TCR was sampled from a girl aged 2 to 10 with cystic fibrosis. This sequence joins TRBV9 and TRBJ2-7, with 7 bases lining up with TRBD2. The sequencing input was blood. CDR3 sequence: CASSVSPSSGTYEQYF. The CDR3, as DNA: TGTGCCAGCAGCGTATCCCCGTCTAGCGGAACCTACGAGCAGTACTTC.